This record concerns one T cell receptor (beta chain) sequence. This specimen comes from a study of T-cell reconstitution after alpha-beta-depleted transplantation in children. Germline loops: CDR1 SGHVS, CDR2 FNYEAQ. This CDR3 has 16 residues. The V and J ends lost 1 base and 3 bases, in that order; junction bases with no gene match: 2. The TCRbeta library was prepared with unique molecular identifiers. TCRdb used MiXCR to reprocess the PCR reads, holding one entry per CDR3 protein. The sample lists almost 600,000 distinct CDR3 sequences, approximately 30% seen once, with under 45% in the top ten. The chain uses TRBV7-6 and TRBJ2-7, with TRBD2 identical over 14 bases. The source is a boy under two years old with Wiskott-Aldrich syndrome, due to receive a stem cell transplant. The source material was PBMCs, sampled before TCRalphabeta/CD19-depleted stem cell transplant. In nucleotides, the CDR3 is TGTGCCAGCAGCTTAGGAGGGACTAGCGGGAGCTACGAGCAGTACTTC. As protein: CASSLGGTSGSYEQYF.